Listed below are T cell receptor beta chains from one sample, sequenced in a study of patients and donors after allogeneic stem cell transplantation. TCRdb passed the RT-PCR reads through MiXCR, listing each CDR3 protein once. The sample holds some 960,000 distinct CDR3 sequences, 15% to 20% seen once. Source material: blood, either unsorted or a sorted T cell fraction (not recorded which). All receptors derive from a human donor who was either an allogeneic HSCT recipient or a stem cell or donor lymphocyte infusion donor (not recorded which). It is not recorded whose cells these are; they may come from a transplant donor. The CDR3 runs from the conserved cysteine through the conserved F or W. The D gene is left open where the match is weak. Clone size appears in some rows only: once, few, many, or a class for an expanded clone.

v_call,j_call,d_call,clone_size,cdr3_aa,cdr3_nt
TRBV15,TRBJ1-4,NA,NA,CATSPRGTHATNEKLFF,TGTGCCACCAGCCCACGAGGGACGCACGCAACTAATGAAAAACTGTTTTTT
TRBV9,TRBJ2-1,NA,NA,CASSPRGAREINNEQFF,TGTGCCAGCAGCCCCCGGGGCGCGCGGGAAATTAACAATGAGCAGTTCTTC
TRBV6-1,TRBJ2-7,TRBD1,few,CASSDLDRGFYEQYF,TGTGCCAGCAGTGACCTGGACAGGGGGTTCTACGAGCAGTACTTC
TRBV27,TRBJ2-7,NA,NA,CASSLISGEQYF,TGTGCCAGCAGTTTAATATCGGGCGAGCAGTACTTC
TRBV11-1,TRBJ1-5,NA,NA,CASSLEGIRGSSNQPQHF,TGTGCCAGCAGCTTAGAGGGGATCAGGGGCTCCTCTAATCAGCCCCAGCATTTT
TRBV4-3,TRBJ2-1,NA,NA,CASSQDIEGNEQFF,TGCGCCAGCAGCCAAGATATTGAGGGGAATGAGCAGTTCTTC
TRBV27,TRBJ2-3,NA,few,CASSHWTVYLGTQYF,TGTGCCAGCAGTCACTGGACAGTGTATCTCGGTACGCAGTATTTT
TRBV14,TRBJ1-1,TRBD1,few,CAISEAGTGGGTEAFF,TGTGCCATCTCCGAGGCCGGGACAGGGGGAGGCACTGAAGCTTTCTTT
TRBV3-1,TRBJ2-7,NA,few,CASSRGSGVAEQYF,TGTGCCAGCAGCCGAGGATCAGGGGTCGCTGAGCAGTACTTC
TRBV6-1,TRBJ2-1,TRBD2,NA,CASSTQTSGGYNEQFF,TGTGCCAGCAGCACCCAGACTAGCGGCGGATACAATGAGCAGTTCTTC
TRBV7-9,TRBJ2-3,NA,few,CASSMEDTQYF,TGTGCCAGCTCGATGGAAGATACGCAGTATTTT
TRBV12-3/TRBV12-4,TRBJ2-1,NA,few,CASSFGSAGARPGQFF,TGTGCCAGCAGTTTTGGTTCGGCAGGGGCCAGACCGGGGCAGTTCTTC
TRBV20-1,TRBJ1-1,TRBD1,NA,CSAREGTAGAFF,TGCAGTGCTAGAGAAGGGACAGCCGGAGCTTTCTTT
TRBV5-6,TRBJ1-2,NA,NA,CASSSGRFYGYTF,TGTGCCAGCAGCTCGGGACGGTTCTATGGCTACACCTTC
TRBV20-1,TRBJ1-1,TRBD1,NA,CSVKAGTGMTEAFF,TGCAGTGTTAAAGCCGGGACAGGGATGACTGAAGCTTTCTTT
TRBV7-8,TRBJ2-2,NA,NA,CASSPLESNTGELFF,TGTGCCAGCAGCCCTCTAGAATCGAACACCGGGGAGCTGTTTTTT
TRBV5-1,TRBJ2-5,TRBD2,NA,CASSKGLAGLETQYF,TGCGCCAGCAGCAAGGGACTAGCGGGACTAGAGACCCAGTACTTC
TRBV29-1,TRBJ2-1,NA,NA,CSVGGSPYNEQFF,TGCAGCGTTGGAGGGTCCCCTTACAATGAGCAGTTCTTC
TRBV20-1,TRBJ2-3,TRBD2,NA,CSARGRRASGTTGITDTQYF,TGCAGTGCTAGAGGTCGGAGGGCTAGCGGGACAACTGGAATCACAGATACGCAGTATTTT
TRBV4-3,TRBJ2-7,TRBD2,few,CASSRGLAGVSYEQYF,TGCGCCAGCAGCCGGGGACTAGCGGGGGTCTCCTACGAGCAGTACTTC
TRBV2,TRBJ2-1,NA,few,CASSPGRWDEQFF,TGTGCCAGCAGTCCAGGGAGATGGGATGAGCAGTTCTTC
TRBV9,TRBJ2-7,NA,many,CASSVVGSSYEQYF,TGTGCCAGCAGCGTAGTAGGGAGCTCCTACGAGCAGTACTTC
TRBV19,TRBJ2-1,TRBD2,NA,CASSSGLAGKSNEQFF,TGTGCCAGTAGTTCAGGACTAGCGGGAAAGTCCAATGAGCAGTTCTTC
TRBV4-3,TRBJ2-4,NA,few,CASSRQGGTKNIQYF,TGCGCCAGCAGCCGACAGGGAGGAACCAAAAACATTCAGTACTTC
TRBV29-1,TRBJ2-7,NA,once,CSVRASYYEQYF,TGCAGCGTTCGGGCCAGCTACTACGAGCAGTACTTC